Sequencing of this T cell receptor (beta chain) was carried out in a study of shared T cell receptors in the human thymus. The table came from immunoSEQ multiplex PCR; TCRdb's copy has only in-frame clones and leaves some out. In the table there are over 350,000 clones, approximately 95% of which are singletons. The sample was thymocytes. The sequence came from a human donor.

The CDR3 sequence: CASHEPGEYSNQPQHF. CDR3 DNA sequence: TGTGCCAGCCATGAGCCGGGGGAATATAGCAATCAGCCCCAGCATTTT. The rearrangement joins TRBV2 to TRBJ1-5, with D possibly matching TRBD1 (5 bases). The CDR3 is made up of 16 amino acids. Germline CDR1 reads SNHLY; CDR2 reads FYNNEI. The V gene lost 8 bases and the J gene lost 0 bases, with 17 bases spanning the gap.